This T cell receptor (beta chain) came from a study of cytomegalovirus exposure and HLA in healthy donors. Study findings and constraints: The authors reported that TCR beta sequences could predict HLA-A and HLA-B alleles. These predictions were accurate for most subjects in the first cohort. As a later analysis showed, several of the most significant clusters appeared to be linked to common viral pathogens.

Healthy people donating bone marrow made up the donors. 60 Vbeta and 13 Jbeta primers were used in PCR. The protocol was immunoSEQ multiplex PCR, while the TCRdb copy is restricted to in-frame clones and leaves out a portion. The sample carries around 190,000 clones, 65% to 90% recorded once. The CDR3 contains 16 residues. Germline V CDR1 and CDR2: MDHEN, SYDVKM. V shed 5 bases, J shed 2 bases, and the junction held 5 bases outside the gene matches. This clone has only a few counts. Its target is not known. The clonotype comes from a woman aged 45-60 years in good health and CMV-seronegative. The chain recombines TRBV28 with TRBJ2-5; TRBD2 aligns across 13 bases. Sequences were obtained from PBMCs. The CDR3 is CASSERGLAGQETQYF. The CDR3 bases are TGTGCCAGCAGTGAAAGGGGACTAGCGGGACAAGAGACCCAGTACTTC. The variable domain in full, with the rest retrieved from reference TRBV28 and TRBJ2-5, is DVKVTQSSRYLVKRTGEKVFLECVQDMDHENMFWYRQDPGLGLRLIYFSYDVKMKEKGDIPEGYSVSREKKERFSLILESASTNQTSMYLCASSERGLAGQETQYFGPGTRLLVL.